This passage covers 6 T cell receptor beta chains from one sample sequenced in a study of blood T cell repertoires in COVID-19. Profiled with immunoSEQ multiplex PCR; TCRdb holds only in-frame clones, not every one. This sample yields about 220,000 clones, of which around four fifths are seen a single time; 5.2% belongs to the top ten. Sequencing was carried out using peripheral blood. Every receptor here comes from a woman between 65 and 79 years old with COVID-19, enrolled during active disease.

This clone was seen a few times. The gene calls are TRBV5-1 and TRBJ2-5; 7 bases line up with TRBD1. The CDR3 totals 16 residues. Germline trimming cut 2 bases from V and 3 bases from J; bases unmatched to any gene: 10. The germline CDR1 and CDR2 sequences are SGHRS and YFSETQ. In DNA form, the CDR3 reads TGCGCCAGCAGCTTCTTCGGGGCAGGGGGTAAAGAGACCCAGTACTTC. Translating it yields CASSFFGAGGKETQYF.

The J gene is TRBJ2-7, the V gene TRBV7-9; D perhaps matches TRBD2 (6 bases). Trimming left V 5 bases short and J 5 bases short, with 19 bases between. Germline-derived CDR1 and CDR2 are SEHNR and FQNEAQ (reference sequence). This CDR3 region has 15 residues. The CDR3: CASSPPGLGLNEQYF. The CDR3 DNA follows: TGTGCCAGCAGCCCCCCGGGACTCGGATTGAACGAGCAGTACTTC.

This clone was seen once. This sequence joins TRBV28 and TRBJ1-1; D gene ambiguous. CDR1 is MDHEN and CDR2 is SYDVKM in the germline V gene. This CDR3 has 14 residues. The V end lost 3 bases, the J end lost 5 bases, and 13 bases lay between the germline ends. The CDR3 nucleotides read TGTGCCAGCAGTTTCGGCAGGCTTGGGACTGAAGCTTTCTTT. Its protein product is CASSFGRLGTEAFF.

The chain is built from TRBV5-4 and TRBJ2-5, with 7 bases fitting TRBD2. With 1 base clipped from V and 1 base from J, the junction kept 4 bases outside the gene matches. The length of the CDR3 is 15 residues. Germline assignment: CDR1 SGHNT and CDR2 YYREEE (reference sequence). DNA for the CDR3: TGTGCCAGCAGCTTGTCGGGGGGTCTCCAAGAGACCCAGTACTTC. Residues: CASSLSGGLQETQYF.

V is TRBV18 and J is TRBJ1-4; the D gene is possibly TRBD1 (5 bases). Trimming shortened V by 2 bases and J by 10 bases, and 14 bases separated the two germline ends. From germline, CDR1 is KGHSH and CDR2 LQKENI. This CDR3 is built from 14 residues. CDR3 region: CASSPEAGMVKLFF. The CDR3 DNA reads as TGTGCCAGCTCACCAGAGGCAGGGATGGTAAAACTGTTTTTT.

The J gene is TRBJ1-1, the V gene TRBV20-1, with D maybe TRBD1 (5 bases). This CDR3 has 9 amino acids. CDR1 is DFQATT and CDR2 is SNEGSKA in the germline V gene (reference sequence). Deletions cut 3 bases from V and 11 bases from J, with 7 bases between. This CDR3 reads CSASRDAFF. The CDR3 DNA is TGCAGTGCTAGCAGGGATGCTTTCTTT.